The clone carrying this T cell receptor beta chain was counted at least ten times. What it recognizes is unknown. From RNA transcripts, TCR beta CDR3 regions were amplified. The HTBI primer set served for first-round RT-PCR of the TCR CDR3. MiXCR was run by TCRdb on the multiplex PCR reads, yielding one entry per CDR3 protein. The sample lists 350,000 to 400,000 distinct CDR3 sequences, more than 11% occurring once. This entry belongs to a study of T cells in Graves' hyperthyroidism and ophthalmopathy. Study outcomes and limitations: It was a median approximately six months before onset that the model predicted ophthalmopathy. Using 13 V-J features, a model discriminated ophthalmopathy from stable hyperthyroidism. Peripheral blood also featured most of the thyroid clonotypes expanded above 0.001.

The PBMCs had their origin in 7.5 to 10 ml of fresh peripheral blood. V was shortened by 1 base and J by 6 bases, with 3 bases between the two germline ends. CDR3 size: 12 residues. Germline loops: CDR1 LGHNA, CDR2 YNFKEQ. The sample comprised blood. This sequence joins TRBV4-2 and TRBJ2-2; D gene uncertain. This TCR came from a woman between 55 and 75 years old with Graves' hyperthyroidism. CDR3 DNA: TGTGCCAGCAGCCAAGTCCCCGGGGAGCTGTTTTTT. This gives the protein CASSQVPGELFF.